Listed below are T cell receptor beta chains from one sample, sequenced in a study of blood T cells in healthy people across ages. TCRdb redid the calling of the 5' RACE reads with MiXCR, one entry per CDR3 protein. The sample includes about a million distinct CDR3 sequences, approximately 50% of them seen just once. The sequenced sample was blood. These receptors all come from a woman aged 60-70 years in good health. Both conserved end residues are part of each CDR3. The order of the fields is J gene, D gene, clone size, V gene, CDR3 protein, CDR3 DNA. D genes are given only for firm matches. Not every row has a clone size; where given, it reads once, few, many or a size class.

>TRBJ2-3|TRBD2|.|TRBV7-3
CASSFEMSLAGGQYF
TGTGCCAGCAGCTTCGAGATGTCGCTAGCGGGAGGGCAGTATTTT
>TRBJ2-5|.|few|TRBV7-8
CASSLGDGTYQETQYF
TGTGCCAGCAGCTTGGGAGACGGGACTTACCAAGAGACCCAGTACTTC
>TRBJ2-7|.|.|TRBV30
CAWSVPHLAGVTREQYF
TGTGCCTGGAGTGTACCCCACCTCGCAGGGGTAACCAGGGAGCAGTACTTC
>TRBJ2-7|.|.|TRBV6-1
CASRNSGANEQYF
TGTGCCAGCAGGAATTCGGGGGCGAACGAGCAGTACTTC
>TRBJ2-5|.|.|TRBV28
CASSLLFAQETQYF
TGTGCCAGCAGTTTATTGTTCGCACAAGAGACCCAGTACTTC
>TRBJ2-7|.|.|TRBV20-1
CSARDTAGGFLGEQYF
TGCAGTGCTAGAGATACGGCGGGCGGGTTTCTGGGCGAGCAGTACTTC
>TRBJ2-5|.|many|TRBV12-3/TRBV12-4
CASSLDRETSETQYF
TGTGCCAGCAGTTTAGACAGGGAGACGTCGGAGACCCAGTACTTC
>TRBJ2-1|TRBD1|.|TRBV15
CATSREATGTGFFGSYNEQFF
TGTGCCACCAGCAGAGAAGCCACCGGGACAGGGTTTTTTGGGTCATACAATGAGCAGTTCTTC
>TRBJ2-3|.|few|TRBV6-5
CASSPVTVPDTQYF
TGTGCCAGCAGCCCGGTGACAGTTCCAGATACGCAGTATTTT
>TRBJ2-6|.|few|TRBV7-2
CASTLAGANVLTF
TGTGCCAGCACCTTGGCTGGGGCCAACGTCCTGACTTTC
>TRBJ2-5|TRBD2|.|TRBV11-1
CASSLSSGSFGETQYF
TGTGCCAGCAGCTTGAGCAGCGGGAGCTTCGGAGAGACCCAGTACTTC
>TRBJ2-5|.|.|TRBV18
CASSKAGQETQYF
TGTGCCAGCTCCAAAGCGGGCCAAGAGACCCAGTACTTC
>TRBJ1-1|.|.|TRBV5-1
CASSLGGWAFF
TGCGCCAGCAGCTTGGGCGGTTGGGCTTTCTTT
>TRBJ2-1|.|.|TRBV4-1
CASSQASAFYNEQFF
TGCGCCAGCAGCCAAGCGAGCGCCTTCTACAATGAGCAGTTCTTC
>TRBJ2-3|TRBD1|.|TRBV12-3/TRBV12-4
CVSTRRGRGLSTDSTDTQYF
TGTGTCAGCACCAGGAGGGGCAGGGGGCTCTCCACCGATAGCACAGATACGCAGTATTTT
>TRBJ1-6|.|once|TRBV7-2
CASSLGGPQNSPLHF
TGTGCCAGCAGCTTAGGAGGACCACAAAATTCACCCCTCCACTTT
>TRBJ2-7|.|.|TRBV7-8
CASSLSVIKQYF
TGTGCCAGCAGCTTAAGCGTTATCAAGCAGTACTTC
>TRBJ1-2|.|few|TRBV5-5
CASSLRPELPGGYTF
TGTGCCAGCAGCTTGAGGCCGGAGCTTCCCGGGGGCTACACCTTC
>TRBJ1-5|TRBD1|.|TRBV12-3/TRBV12-4
CASILPGQGLGNQPQHF
TGTGCCAGCATTCTTCCGGGACAGGGGCTTGGCAATCAGCCCCAGCATTTT
>TRBJ1-5|.|.|TRBV7-9
CASSFPRQPQHF
TGTGCCAGCAGCTTTCCGCGTCAGCCCCAGCATTTT
>TRBJ2-3|.|.|TRBV20-1
CSASRVPADTQYF
TGCAGTGCTAGCAGGGTTCCAGCAGATACGCAGTATTTT
>TRBJ1-2|.|.|TRBV5-5
CASSLGAQGYTF
TGTGCCAGCAGCTTGGGGGCGCAGGGCTACACCTTC
>TRBJ2-3|.|.|TRBV28
CASSFGFTDTQYF
TGTGCCAGCAGCTTTGGGTTCACAGATACGCAGTATTTT
>TRBJ2-1|TRBD2|.|TRBV2
CASSDSLTSGTGNEQFF
TGTGCCAGCAGTGACTCCCTGACTAGCGGGACCGGAAATGAGCAGTTCTTC
>TRBJ2-3|TRBD2|.|TRBV20-1
CSASGIAGAVTDTRYF
TGCAGTGCTAGTGGGATAGCGGGAGCCGTCACAGATACGCGGTATTTT
>TRBJ2-4|.|.|TRBV20-1
CSARDRGARDIQYF
TGCAGTGCTAGAGACAGGGGCGCCAGGGACATTCAGTACTTC
>TRBJ2-7|.|few|TRBV7-9
CASSPRDKTYEQYF
TGTGCCAGCAGCCCACGGGACAAAACCTACGAGCAGTACTTC
>TRBJ1-4|.|.|TRBV7-2
CASRLDGVGTNEKLFF
TGTGCCAGCAGGCTAGACGGGGTCGGGACTAATGAAAAACTGTTTTTT
>TRBJ2-5|.|.|TRBV9
CASSDQPRSGAKETQYF
TGTGCCAGCAGCGACCAGCCAAGGAGCGGCGCGAAAGAGACCCAGTACTTC
>TRBJ2-2|TRBD1|.|TRBV7-2
CASSLRQGTGELFF
TGTGCCAGCAGCTTACGACAGGGGACCGGGGAGCTGTTTTTT
>TRBJ2-1|TRBD2|.|TRBV12-3/TRBV12-4
CASSGIDEQFF
TGTGCCAGTAGCGGGATAGATGAGCAGTTCTTC
>TRBJ2-5|.|.|TRBV29-1
CSVQDRSETQYF
TGCAGCGTACAGGATAGGAGCGAGACCCAGTACTTC
>TRBJ1-1|.|.|TRBV29-1
CSGRGVATEAFF
TGCAGCGGGCGGGGGGTTGCCACTGAAGCTTTCTTT
>TRBJ2-7|.|.|TRBV27
CASSPLAAPYDEQYF
TGTGCCAGCAGTCCCTTGGCCGCCCCCTACGACGAGCAGTACTTC
>TRBJ2-3|TRBD2|few|TRBV28
CASSPTSGRDTQYF
TGTGCCAGCAGCCCGACTAGCGGGAGGGATACGCAGTATTTT
>TRBJ2-5|TRBD1|many|TRBV20-1
CSARTGPRGTQYF
TGCAGTGCTCGGACAGGGCCAAGGGGGACCCAGTACTTC
>TRBJ2-7|TRBD2|.|TRBV10-3
CAISGLAGEQYF
TGTGCCATCAGTGGGCTAGCGGGCGAGCAGTACTTC
>TRBJ2-5|.|.|TRBV19
CASSRGNRETQYF
TGTGCCAGTAGTCGCGGGAATCGAGAGACCCAGTACTTC
>TRBJ1-2|.|few|TRBV12-3/TRBV12-4
CASSRGTGYTF
TGTGCCAGCAGTCGTGGCACGGGCTACACCTTC
>TRBJ2-1|.|.|TRBV7-2
CASSLEGMSNNEQFF
TGTGCCAGCAGCTTAGAGGGAATGTCCAACAATGAGCAGTTCTTC
>TRBJ2-7|TRBD2|.|TRBV4-1
CASSPLAGSWEQYF
TGCGCCAGCAGCCCCCTAGCGGGCAGTTGGGAGCAGTACTTC
>TRBJ2-3|TRBD2|.|TRBV10-3
CAISQREGSDTQYF
TGTGCCATCAGCCAGCGGGAGGGATCAGATACGCAGTATTTT
>TRBJ1-2|.|once|TRBV27
CASSLSSGGRYYGYTF
TGTGCCAGCAGTTTATCGTCCGGGGGGCGGTACTATGGCTACACCTTC
>TRBJ2-7|.|few|TRBV28
CASRLAGTATHEQYF
TGTGCCAGCAGACTCGCCGGGACGGCCACACACGAGCAGTACTTC
>TRBJ1-2|.|few|TRBV20-1
CSATQGWDGYTF
TGCAGTGCAACCCAGGGGTGGGATGGCTACACCTTC
>TRBJ1-1|.|.|TRBV20-1
CSARTGAHSNTEAFF
TGCAGTGCTCGGACCGGGGCCCACTCGAACACTGAAGCTTTCTTT
>TRBJ2-5|TRBD1|.|TRBV11-2
CASSSDRGYQETQYF
TGTGCCAGCAGCTCGGACAGGGGGTACCAAGAGACCCAGTACTTC
>TRBJ2-7|.|few|TRBV6-2/TRBV6-3
CASSELAREQYF
TGTGCCAGCAGTGAACTAGCCCGCGAGCAGTACTTC
>TRBJ2-3|TRBD1|.|TRBV7-7
CASSAGQGSDTQYF
TGTGCTAGCAGCGCTGGACAGGGATCCGATACGCAGTATTTT
>TRBJ2-3|.|.|TRBV4-1
CASSQDRGRGSDTQYF
TGCGCCAGCAGCCAAGATCGGGGTAGGGGCTCAGATACGCAGTATTTT
>TRBJ2-7|TRBD2|.|TRBV27
CASSALAGGIPCEQYF
TGTGCCAGCAGTGCGCTAGCGGGAGGGATACCGTGCGAGCAGTACTTC
>TRBJ2-5|.|.|TRBV21-1
CATKRASGQETQYF
TGTGCCACCAAGAGGGCCTCGGGCCAAGAGACCCAGTACTTC
>TRBJ2-5|TRBD1|once|TRBV5-8
CASSLRGQVFNEQYF
TGTGCCAGCAGCTTGAGGGGACAGGTATTCAATGAGCAGTACTTC
>TRBJ2-1|.|.|TRBV6-5
CASNPGLSEQFF
TGTGCCAGCAACCCCGGGCTCAGTGAGCAGTTCTTC
>TRBJ2-1|TRBD2|few|TRBV20-1
CSARSPSGINEQFF
TGCAGTGCTAGGAGTCCTAGCGGGATAAATGAGCAGTTCTTC